The sequence of this T cell receptor beta chain was determined in a study of T cell changes during pregnancy in multiple sclerosis. The assay was immunoSEQ multiplex PCR, and TCRdb's table has in-frame clones only and misses some. There are about 77,000 clones in the sample; more than 85% occur only once, and just over 2.5% lies in the top ten. V was shortened by 4 bases and J by 0 bases, with 9 bases between the two germline ends. The germline V gene encodes CDR1 MNHEY and CDR2 SMNVEV (reference sequence). This CDR3 contains 14 residues. The chain has TRBV27 and TRBJ1-2; D gene uncertain. The sample consisted of peripheral blood, taken after pregnancy. The sequence came from a female donor in good health, enrolled as a control in a pregnancy study. DNA for the CDR3: TGTGCCAGCAGTTCCCCCACAGCTAACTATGGCTACACCTTC. Its protein is CASSSPTANYGYTF.